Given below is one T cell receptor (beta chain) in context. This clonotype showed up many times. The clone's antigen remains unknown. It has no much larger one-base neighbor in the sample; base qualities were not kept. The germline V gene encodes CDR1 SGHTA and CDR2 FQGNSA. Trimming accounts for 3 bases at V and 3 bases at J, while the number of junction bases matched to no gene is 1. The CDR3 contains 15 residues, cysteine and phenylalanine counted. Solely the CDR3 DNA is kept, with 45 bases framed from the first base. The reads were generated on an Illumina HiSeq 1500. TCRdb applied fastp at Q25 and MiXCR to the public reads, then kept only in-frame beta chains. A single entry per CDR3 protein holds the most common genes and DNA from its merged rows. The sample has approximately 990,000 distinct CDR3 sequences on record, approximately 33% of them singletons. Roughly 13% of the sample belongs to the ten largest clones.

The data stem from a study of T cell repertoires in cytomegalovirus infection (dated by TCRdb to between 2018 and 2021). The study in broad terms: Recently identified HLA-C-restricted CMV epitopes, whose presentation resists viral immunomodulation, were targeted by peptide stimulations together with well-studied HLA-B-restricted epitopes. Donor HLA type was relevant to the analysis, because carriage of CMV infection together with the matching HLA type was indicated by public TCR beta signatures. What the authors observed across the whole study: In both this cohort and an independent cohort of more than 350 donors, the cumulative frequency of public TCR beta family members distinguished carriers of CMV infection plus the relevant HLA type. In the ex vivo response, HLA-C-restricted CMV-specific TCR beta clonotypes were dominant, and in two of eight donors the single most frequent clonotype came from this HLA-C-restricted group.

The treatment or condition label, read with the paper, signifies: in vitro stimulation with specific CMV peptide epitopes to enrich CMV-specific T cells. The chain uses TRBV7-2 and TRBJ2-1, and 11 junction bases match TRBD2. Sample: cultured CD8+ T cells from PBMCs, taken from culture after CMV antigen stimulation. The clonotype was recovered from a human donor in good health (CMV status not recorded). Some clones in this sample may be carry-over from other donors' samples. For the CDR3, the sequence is CASSFSGGGYNEQFF. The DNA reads TGTGCCAGCAGCTTTAGCGGGGGGGGCTACAATGAGCAGTTCTTC.